This is a list of T cell receptor beta chains from one sample in a study of beta chain features in type 1 diabetes. Only in-frame clones appear in the TCRdb table, and some are missing; sequencing was by immunoSEQ multiplex PCR. The sample lists fewer than 30,000 clones, roughly two thirds seen once, with less than 4.5% in the top ten. Specimen: Tregs from blood. All receptors come from a man younger than 35 with type 1 diabetes. The conserved cysteine and the conserved F or W are not part of the CDR3 here. The D gene is left open where the match is weak.

d_gene	v_gene	j_gene	CDR3aa
TRBD1	TRBV7-6	TRBJ2-3	ASSGQGFYIGTQY
NA	TRBV6-5	TRBJ2-7	ASKVGLLTTEQY
TRBD1	TRBV18	TRBJ1-5	ASSPPDRGQKPQH
NA	TRBV11-2	TRBJ1-2	ASSLAGGGVGYT
TRBD1	TRBV28	TRBJ1-1	ASSLADRATEAF
TRBD2	TRBV7-9	TRBJ2-3	ASSFLLAGAMTDTQY
NA	TRBV18	TRBJ2-2	ASSPQEQGNTGELF
TRBD1	TRBV19	TRBJ1-5	ASKGQAGNQPQH
TRBD1	TRBV7-9	TRBJ1-1	ASSITGTVEAF
TRBD1	TRBV29-1	TRBJ1-5	STRQGYNQPQH
TRBD2	TRBV28	TRBJ2-3	ATRGGATDTQY
TRBD2	TRBV11-2	TRBJ2-7	ASSDSGSSSEQY
NA	TRBV27	TRBJ2-2	ASSTRNTGELF
TRBD2	TRBV7-6	TRBJ2-7	ASTPSGLAGVKQY
TRBD1	TRBV7-2	TRBJ2-2	ASSFGTGGSGELF
NA	TRBV28	TRBJ2-5	ASSLTSWETQY
NA	TRBV7-2	TRBJ2-7	ASSFSWTPIYEQY
NA	TRBV5-1	TRBJ2-7	ASSLGRVYEQY
TRBD2	TRBV5-4	TRBJ2-2	ASSPSSGNTGELF
TRBD1	TRBV10-3	TRBJ2-3	AISEQGARGDTQY
NA	TRBV7-9	TRBJ1-1	ATQWGGTEAF
NA	TRBV29-1	TRBJ1-4	SVEMAGAEKLF
NA	TRBV10-3	TRBJ2-1	AISDVTGYNEQF
TRBD2	TRBV19	TRBJ2-5	ASSISVAGGWETQY
NA	TRBV30	TRBJ1-1	AWSRPLDSGAF
NA	TRBV6-5	TRBJ1-2	ASSYSAVFNYGYT
TRBD1	TRBV28	TRBJ1-2	ASSLPTGVAYGYT
TRBD2	TRBV10-3	TRBJ2-1	AISTPASGIIGEQF
NA	TRBV25-1	TRBJ2-1	ASSSGRSYNEQF
NA	TRBV11-2	TRBJ1-6	ASSPLVTAADSPLH
TRBD2	TRBV5-1	TRBJ2-1	ASSLASGGGDEQF
NA	TRBV18	TRBJ2-3	ASSPPGTGDTQY
NA	TRBV19	TRBJ1-1	ASSTTGGGLNTEAF
NA	TRBV6-1	TRBJ2-1	ASSEIVSSSYNEQF
NA	TRBV10-3	TRBJ1-1	AITQTGNTEAF
NA	TRBV18	TRBJ1-5	ASSPGNQPQH